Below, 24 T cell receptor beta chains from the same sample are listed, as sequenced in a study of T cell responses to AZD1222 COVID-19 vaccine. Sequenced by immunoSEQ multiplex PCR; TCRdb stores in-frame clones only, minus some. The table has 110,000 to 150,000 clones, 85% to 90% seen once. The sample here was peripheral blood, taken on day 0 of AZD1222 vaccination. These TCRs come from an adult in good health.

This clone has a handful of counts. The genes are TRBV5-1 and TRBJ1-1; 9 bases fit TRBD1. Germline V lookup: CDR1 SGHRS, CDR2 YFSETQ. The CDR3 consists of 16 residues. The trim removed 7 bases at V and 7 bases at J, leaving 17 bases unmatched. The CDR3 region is CASATSQGTGSGEAFF. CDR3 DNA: TGCGCCAGCGCAACGTCCCAGGGGACAGGGTCAGGTGAAGCTTTCTTT.

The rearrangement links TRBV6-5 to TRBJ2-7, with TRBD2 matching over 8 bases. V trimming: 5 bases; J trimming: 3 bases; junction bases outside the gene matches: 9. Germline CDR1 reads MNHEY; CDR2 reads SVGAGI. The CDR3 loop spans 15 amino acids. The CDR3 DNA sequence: TGTGCCAGCAGTCTTCAGCGGGAGTCGTTCTACGAGCAGTACTTC. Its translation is CASSLQRESFYEQYF.

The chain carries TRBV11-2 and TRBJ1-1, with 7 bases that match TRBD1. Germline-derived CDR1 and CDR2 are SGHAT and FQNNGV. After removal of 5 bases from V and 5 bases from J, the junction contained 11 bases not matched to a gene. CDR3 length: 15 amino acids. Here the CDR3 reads CASSLRQGWGTEAFF. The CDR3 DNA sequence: TGTGCCAGCAGCCTTCGACAGGGATGGGGTACTGAAGCTTTCTTT.

CDR3 bases: TGTGCCAGCAGTTCGGGACCGACGGACGAGCAGTACTTC. It yields the protein CASSSGPTDEQYF. This rearrangement joins TRBV7-9 to TRBJ2-7, with D perhaps given as TRBD1 or TRBD2 (5 bases each). CDR1 SEHNR and CDR2 FQNEAQ come from the germline V gene (reference sequence). V was clipped by 6 bases and J by 5 bases, with 14 bases between them. CDR3 length equals 13 residues.

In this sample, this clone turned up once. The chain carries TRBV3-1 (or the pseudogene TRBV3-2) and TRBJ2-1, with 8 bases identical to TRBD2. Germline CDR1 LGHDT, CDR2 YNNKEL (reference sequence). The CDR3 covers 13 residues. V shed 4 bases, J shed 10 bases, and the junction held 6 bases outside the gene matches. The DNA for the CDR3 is TGTGCCAGCAGCCCCGGACTAGCTGAGGAGCAGTTCTTC. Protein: CASSPGLAEEQFF.

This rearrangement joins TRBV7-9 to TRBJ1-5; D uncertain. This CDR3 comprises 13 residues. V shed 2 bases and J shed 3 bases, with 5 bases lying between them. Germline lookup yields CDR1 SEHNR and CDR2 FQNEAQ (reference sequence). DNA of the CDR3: TGTGCCAGCAGCTTACCCCCCAATCAGCCCCAGCATTTT. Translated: CASSLPPNQPQHF.

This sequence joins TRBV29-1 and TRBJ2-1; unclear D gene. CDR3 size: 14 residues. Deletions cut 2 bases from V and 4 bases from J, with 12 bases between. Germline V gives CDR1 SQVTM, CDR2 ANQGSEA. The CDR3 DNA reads TGCAGCGTTGAATCTACTGGAAATTACAATGAGCAGTTCTTC. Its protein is CSVESTGNYNEQFF.

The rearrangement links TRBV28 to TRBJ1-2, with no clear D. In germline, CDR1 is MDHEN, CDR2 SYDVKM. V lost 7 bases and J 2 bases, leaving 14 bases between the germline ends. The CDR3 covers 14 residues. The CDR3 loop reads CASTHTEQNYGYTF. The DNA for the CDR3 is TGTGCCAGCACGCACACCGAGCAGAACTATGGCTACACCTTC.

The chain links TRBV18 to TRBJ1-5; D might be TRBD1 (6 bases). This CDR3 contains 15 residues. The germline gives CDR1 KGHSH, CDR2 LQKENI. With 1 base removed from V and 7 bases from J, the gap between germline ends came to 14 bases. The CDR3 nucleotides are TGTGCCAGCTCACCACAACAGGGCCCGCGGCAGCCCCAGCATTTT. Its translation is CASSPQQGPRQPQHF. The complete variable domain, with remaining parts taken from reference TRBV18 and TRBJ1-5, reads NAGVMQNPRHLVRRRGQEARLRCSPMKGHSHVYWYRQLPEEGLKFMVYLQKENIIDESGMPKERFSAEFPKEGPSILRIQQVVRGDSAAYFCASSPQQGPRQPQHFGDGTRLSIL.

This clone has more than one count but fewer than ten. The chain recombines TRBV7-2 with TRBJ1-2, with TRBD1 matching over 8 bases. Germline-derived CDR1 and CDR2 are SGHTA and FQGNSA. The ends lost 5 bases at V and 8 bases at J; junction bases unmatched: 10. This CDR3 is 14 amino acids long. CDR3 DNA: TGTGCCAGCAGCAGACGACAGGGGCGTAAGGGCTACACCTTC. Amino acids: CASSRRQGRKGYTF.

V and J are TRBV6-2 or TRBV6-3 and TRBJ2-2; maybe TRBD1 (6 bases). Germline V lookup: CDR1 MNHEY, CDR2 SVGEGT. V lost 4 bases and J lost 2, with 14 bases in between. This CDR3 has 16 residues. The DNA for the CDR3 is TGTGCCAGCAGTTCAGGTTTCAGGGGTAACACCGGGGAGCTGTTTTTT. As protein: CASSSGFRGNTGELFF.

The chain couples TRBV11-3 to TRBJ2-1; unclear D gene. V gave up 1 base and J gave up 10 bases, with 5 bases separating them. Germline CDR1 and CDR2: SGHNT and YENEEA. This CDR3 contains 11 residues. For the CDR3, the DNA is TGTGCCAGCAGCTTAGGCGCAGAGCAGTTCTTC. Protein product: CASSLGAEQFF.

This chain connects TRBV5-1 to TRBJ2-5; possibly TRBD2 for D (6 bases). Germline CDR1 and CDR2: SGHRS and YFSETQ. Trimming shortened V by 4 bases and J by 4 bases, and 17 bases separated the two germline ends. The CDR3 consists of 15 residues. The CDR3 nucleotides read TGCGCCAGCAGCCCGGGACTCCTGGGCGGAGAGACCCAGTACTTC. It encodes CASSPGLLGGETQYF.

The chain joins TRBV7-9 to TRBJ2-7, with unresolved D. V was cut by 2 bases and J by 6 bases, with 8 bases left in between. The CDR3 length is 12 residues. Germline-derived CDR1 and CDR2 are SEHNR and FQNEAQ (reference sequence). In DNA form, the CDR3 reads TGTGCCAGCAGCTTACAAGAGCTCGAGCAGTACTTC. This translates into CASSLQELEQYF.

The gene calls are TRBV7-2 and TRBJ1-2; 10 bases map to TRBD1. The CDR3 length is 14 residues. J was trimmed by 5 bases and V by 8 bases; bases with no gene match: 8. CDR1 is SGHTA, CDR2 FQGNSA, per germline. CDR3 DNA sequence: TGTGCCAGCGCCCCCGGGACAGGGGAATATGGCTACACCTTC. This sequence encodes CASAPGTGEYGYTF. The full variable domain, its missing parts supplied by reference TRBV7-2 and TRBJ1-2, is GAGVSQSPSNKVTEKGKDVELRCDPISGHTALYWYRQSLGQGLEFLIYFQGNSAPDKSGLPSDRFSAERTGGSVSTLTIQRTQQEDSAVYLCASAPGTGEYGYTFGSGTRLTVV.

CDR3 bases: TGTGCCTGGAGTGTCGGGACTGTAAACACCATATATTTT. Its protein product is CAWSVGTVNTIYF. The chain carries TRBV30 and TRBJ1-3, with D possibly matching TRBD1 (5 bases). The CDR3 extends over 13 amino acids. CDR1 and CDR2 (germline): GTSNPN, SVGIG (reference sequence). Trimming cost V 0 bases and J 6 bases, with 9 bases left between them.

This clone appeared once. The CDR3 sequence: CASSTTSRPAADTQYF. The CDR3 nucleotides are TGTGCCAGTAGTACGACTAGCCGTCCAGCGGCAGATACGCAGTATTTT. The chain uses TRBV19 and TRBJ2-3; 7 bases align to TRBD2. CDR3 length: 16 amino acids. Losses at the gene ends were 4 bases for V and 4 bases for J; bases not matched to a gene: 11. In germline, CDR1 is LNHDA, CDR2 SQIVND (reference sequence).

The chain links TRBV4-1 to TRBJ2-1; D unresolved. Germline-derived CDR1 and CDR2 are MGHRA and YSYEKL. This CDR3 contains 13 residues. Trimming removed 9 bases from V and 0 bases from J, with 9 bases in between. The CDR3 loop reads CASGSSSYNEQFF. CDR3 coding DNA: TGCGCCAGTGGCAGCAGCTCCTACAATGAGCAGTTCTTC.

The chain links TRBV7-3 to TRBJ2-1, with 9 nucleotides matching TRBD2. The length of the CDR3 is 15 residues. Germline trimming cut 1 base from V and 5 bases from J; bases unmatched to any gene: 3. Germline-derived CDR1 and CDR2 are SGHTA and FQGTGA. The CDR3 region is CASSLIAGADNEQFF. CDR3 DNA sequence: TGTGCCAGCAGCTTAATAGCGGGAGCCGACAATGAGCAGTTCTTC.

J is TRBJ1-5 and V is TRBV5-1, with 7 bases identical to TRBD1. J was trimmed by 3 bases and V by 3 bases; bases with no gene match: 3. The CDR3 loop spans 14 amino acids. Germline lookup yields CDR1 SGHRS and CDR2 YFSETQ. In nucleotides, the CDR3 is TGCGCCAGCAGCTCTACAGGGGTCAATCAGCCCCAGCATTTT. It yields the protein CASSSTGVNQPQHF.

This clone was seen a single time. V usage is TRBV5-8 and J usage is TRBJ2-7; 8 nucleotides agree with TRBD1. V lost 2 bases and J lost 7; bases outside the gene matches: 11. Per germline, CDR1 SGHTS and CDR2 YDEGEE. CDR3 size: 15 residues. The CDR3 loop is CASSFEDRGQGEQYF. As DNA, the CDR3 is TGTGCCAGCAGCTTCGAAGACAGGGGTCAGGGGGAGCAGTACTTC.

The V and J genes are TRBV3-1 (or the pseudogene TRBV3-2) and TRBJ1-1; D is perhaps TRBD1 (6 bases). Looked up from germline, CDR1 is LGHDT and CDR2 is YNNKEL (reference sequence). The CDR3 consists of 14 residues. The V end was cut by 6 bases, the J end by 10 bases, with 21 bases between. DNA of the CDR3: TGTGCCAGCAGTCCCCTTCTGACAGGCAGGGGAGCTTTCTTT. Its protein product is CASSPLLTGRGAFF.

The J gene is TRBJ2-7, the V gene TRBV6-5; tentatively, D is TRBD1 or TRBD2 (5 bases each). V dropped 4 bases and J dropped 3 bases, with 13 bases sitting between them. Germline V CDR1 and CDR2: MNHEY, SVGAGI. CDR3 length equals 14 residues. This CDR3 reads CASSSGRRLYEQYF. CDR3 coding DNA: TGTGCCAGCAGTTCGGGACGGAGACTCTACGAGCAGTACTTC.

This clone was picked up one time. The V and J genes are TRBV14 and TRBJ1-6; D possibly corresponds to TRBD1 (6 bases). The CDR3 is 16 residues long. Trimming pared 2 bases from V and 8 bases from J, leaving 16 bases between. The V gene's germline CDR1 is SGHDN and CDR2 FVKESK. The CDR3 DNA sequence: TGTGCCAGCAGCCAACGGGGGGCCGGGGCCCATTCACCCCTCCACTTT. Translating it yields CASSQRGAGAHSPLHF. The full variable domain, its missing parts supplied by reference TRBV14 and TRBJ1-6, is EAGVTQFPSHSVIEKGQTVTLRCDPISGHDNLYWYRRVMGKEIKFLLHFVKESKQDESGMPNNRFLAERTGGTYSTLKVQPAELEDSGVYFCASSQRGAGAHSPLHFGNGTRLTVT.